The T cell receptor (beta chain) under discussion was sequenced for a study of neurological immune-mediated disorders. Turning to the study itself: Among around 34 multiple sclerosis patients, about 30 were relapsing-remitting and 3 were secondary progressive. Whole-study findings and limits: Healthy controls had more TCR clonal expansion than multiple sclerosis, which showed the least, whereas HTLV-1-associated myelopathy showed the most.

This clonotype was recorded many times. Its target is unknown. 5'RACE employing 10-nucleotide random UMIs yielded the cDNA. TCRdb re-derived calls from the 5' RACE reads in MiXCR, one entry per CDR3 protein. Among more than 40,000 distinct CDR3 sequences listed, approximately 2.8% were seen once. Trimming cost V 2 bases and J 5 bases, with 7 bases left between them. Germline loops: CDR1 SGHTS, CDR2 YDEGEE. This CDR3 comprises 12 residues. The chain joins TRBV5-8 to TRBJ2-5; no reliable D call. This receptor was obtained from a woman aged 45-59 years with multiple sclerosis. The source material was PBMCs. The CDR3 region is CASSLRPETQYF. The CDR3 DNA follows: TGTGCCAGCAGCTTACGGCCGGAGACCCAGTACTTC.